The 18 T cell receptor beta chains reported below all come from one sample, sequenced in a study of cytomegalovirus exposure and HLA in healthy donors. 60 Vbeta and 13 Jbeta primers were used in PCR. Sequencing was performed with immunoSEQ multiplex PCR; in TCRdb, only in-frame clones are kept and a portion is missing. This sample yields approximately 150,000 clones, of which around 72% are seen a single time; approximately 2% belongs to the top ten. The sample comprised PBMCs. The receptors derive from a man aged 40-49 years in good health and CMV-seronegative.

Here the CDR3 DNA reads TGTGCCACCAGCAGAGGGGGACAGGGGGCCTACAATGAGCAGTTCTTC. This encodes CATSRGGQGAYNEQFF. The V gene is TRBV15, the J gene TRBJ2-1, with 11 bases lining up with TRBD1. Trimming cost V 1 base and J 2 bases; bases outside gene matches: 1. The CDR3 runs 16 residues. CDR1 and CDR2 (germline): LNHNV, YYDKDF (reference sequence).

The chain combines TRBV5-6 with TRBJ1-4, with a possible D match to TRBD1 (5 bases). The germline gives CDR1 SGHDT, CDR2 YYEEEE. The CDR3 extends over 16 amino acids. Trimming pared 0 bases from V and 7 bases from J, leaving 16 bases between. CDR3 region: CASSLGGHGHREKLFF. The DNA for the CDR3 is TGTGCCAGCAGCTTGGGCGGACACGGTCATCGTGAAAAACTGTTTTTT.

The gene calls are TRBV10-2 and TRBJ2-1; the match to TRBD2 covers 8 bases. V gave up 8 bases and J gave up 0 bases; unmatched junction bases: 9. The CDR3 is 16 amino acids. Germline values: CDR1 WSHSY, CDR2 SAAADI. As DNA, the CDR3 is TGCGCCAGCGCACTACCTAGCGGGCGCTCCTACAATGAGCAGTTCTTC. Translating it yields CASALPSGRSYNEQFF.

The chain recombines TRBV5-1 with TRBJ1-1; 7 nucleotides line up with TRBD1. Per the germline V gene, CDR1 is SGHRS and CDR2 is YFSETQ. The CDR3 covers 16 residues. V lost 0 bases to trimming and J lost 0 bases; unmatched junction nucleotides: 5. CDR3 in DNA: TGCGCCAGCAGCTTGGACGTAGGGACAGTGAACACTGAAGCTTTCTTT. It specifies CASSLDVGTVNTEAFF.

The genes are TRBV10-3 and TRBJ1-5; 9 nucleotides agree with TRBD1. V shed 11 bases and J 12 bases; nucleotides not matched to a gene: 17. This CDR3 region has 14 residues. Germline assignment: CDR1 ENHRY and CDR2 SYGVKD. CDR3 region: CASKGGQGSGDQHF. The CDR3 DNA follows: TGTGCCTCCAAGGGGGGACAGGGATCGGGGGACCAGCATTTT.

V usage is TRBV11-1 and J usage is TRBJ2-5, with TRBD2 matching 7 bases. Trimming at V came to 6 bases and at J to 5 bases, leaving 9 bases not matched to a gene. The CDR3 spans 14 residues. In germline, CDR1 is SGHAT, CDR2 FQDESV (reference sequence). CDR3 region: CASRPAGGGETQYF. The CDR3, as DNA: TGTGCCAGCAGGCCCGCCGGGGGAGGGGAGACCCAGTACTTC.

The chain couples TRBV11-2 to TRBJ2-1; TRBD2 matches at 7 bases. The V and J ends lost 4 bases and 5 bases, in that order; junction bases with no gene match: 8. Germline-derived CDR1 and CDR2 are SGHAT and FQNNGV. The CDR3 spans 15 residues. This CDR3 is CASSSTGLLHNEQFF. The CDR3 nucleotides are TGTGCCAGCAGCTCCACGGGACTACTCCACAATGAGCAGTTCTTC.

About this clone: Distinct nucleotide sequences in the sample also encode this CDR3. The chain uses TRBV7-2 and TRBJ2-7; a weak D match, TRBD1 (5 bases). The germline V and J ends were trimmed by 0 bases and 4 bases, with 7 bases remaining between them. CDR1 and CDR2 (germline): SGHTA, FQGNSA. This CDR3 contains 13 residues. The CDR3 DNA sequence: TGTGCCAGCAGCTTAGCACCAGGGTACGAGCAGTACTTC. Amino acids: CASSLAPGYEQYF.

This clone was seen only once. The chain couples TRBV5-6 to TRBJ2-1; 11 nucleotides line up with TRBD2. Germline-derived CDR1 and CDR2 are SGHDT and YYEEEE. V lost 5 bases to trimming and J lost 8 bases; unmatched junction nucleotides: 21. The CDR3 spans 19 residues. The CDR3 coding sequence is TGTGCCAGCAGGGGACCTCTAGCGGGAGGAGTGTTGGGAGCCGATGAGCAGTTCTTC. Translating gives CASRGPLAGGVLGADEQFF. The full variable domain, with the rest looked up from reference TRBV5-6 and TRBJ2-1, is DAGVTQSPTHLIKTRGQQVTLRCSPKSGHDTVSWYQQALGQGPQFIFQYYEEEERQRGNFPDRFSGHQFPNYSSELNVNALLLGDSALYLCASRGPLAGGVLGADEQFFGPGTRLTVL.

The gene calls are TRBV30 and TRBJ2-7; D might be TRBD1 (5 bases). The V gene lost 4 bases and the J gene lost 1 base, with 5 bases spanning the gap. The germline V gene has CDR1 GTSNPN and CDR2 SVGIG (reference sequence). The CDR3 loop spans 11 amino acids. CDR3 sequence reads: CAWTGSYEQYF. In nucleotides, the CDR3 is TGTGCCTGGACAGGGTCCTACGAGCAGTACTTC.

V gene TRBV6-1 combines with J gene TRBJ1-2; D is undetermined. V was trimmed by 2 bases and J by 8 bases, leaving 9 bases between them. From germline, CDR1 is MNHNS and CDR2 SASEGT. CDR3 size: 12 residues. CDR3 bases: TGTGCCAGCAGTGAATGGGCAGAAGGCTACACCTTC. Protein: CASSEWAEGYTF.

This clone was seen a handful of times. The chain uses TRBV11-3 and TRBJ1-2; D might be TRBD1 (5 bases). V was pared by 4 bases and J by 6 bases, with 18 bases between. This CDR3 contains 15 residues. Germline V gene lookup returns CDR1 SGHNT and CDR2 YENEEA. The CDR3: CASSSGGSGQDGYTF. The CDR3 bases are TGTGCCAGCAGCTCCGGGGGTTCAGGGCAGGATGGCTACACCTTC.

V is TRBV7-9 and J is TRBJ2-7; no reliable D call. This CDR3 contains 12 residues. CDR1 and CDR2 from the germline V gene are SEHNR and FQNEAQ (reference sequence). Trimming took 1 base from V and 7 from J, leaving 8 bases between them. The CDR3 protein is CASSLGVAEQYF. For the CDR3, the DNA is TGTGCCAGCAGCTTAGGTGTGGCTGAGCAGTACTTC.

The CDR3 region has the DNA TGTGCCAGCAGCTCTCGATTTGAGAAAGAGACCCAGTACTTC. Encoded protein: CASSSRFEKETQYF. The V and J genes are TRBV11-2 and TRBJ2-5; D is unclear. V was pared by 4 bases and J by 3 bases, with 12 bases between. This CDR3 contains 14 residues. Germline CDR1 SGHAT, CDR2 FQNNGV.

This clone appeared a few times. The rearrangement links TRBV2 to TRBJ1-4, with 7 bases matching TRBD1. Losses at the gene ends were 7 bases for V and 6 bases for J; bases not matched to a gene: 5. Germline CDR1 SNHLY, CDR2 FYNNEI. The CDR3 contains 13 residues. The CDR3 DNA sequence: TGTGCCAGCAAAGACAGGGTTGATGAAAAACTGTTTTTT. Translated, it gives CASKDRVDEKLFF.

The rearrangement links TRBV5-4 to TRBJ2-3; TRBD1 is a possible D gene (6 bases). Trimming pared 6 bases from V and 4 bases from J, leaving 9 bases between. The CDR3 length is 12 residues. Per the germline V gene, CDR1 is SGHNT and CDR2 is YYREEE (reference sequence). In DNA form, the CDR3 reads TGTGCCAGCAAGGCAGGGGCAGATACGCAGTATTTT. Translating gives CASKAGADTQYF.

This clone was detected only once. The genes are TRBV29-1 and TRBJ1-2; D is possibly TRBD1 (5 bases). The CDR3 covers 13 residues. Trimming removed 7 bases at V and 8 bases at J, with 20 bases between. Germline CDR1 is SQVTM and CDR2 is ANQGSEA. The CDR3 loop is CSAYGGVLYGYTF. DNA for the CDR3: TGCAGCGCCTATGGAGGGGTACTATACGGCTACACCTTC.

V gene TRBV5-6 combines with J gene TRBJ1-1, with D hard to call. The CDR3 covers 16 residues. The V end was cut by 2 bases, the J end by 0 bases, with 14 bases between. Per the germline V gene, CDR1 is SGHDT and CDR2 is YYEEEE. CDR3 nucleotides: TGTGCCAGCAGCTTTTACCGGGTAACGTTGAACACTGAAGCTTTCTTT. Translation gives CASSFYRVTLNTEAFF.